This record concerns one T cell receptor beta chain sequence. Its antigen is not identified. The sample comes from a study of Tregs in tolerant kidney transplant recipients. Whole-study context: Recipients received nonmyeloablative bone marrow transplants from related graft donors, with transient mixed chimerism.

Produced via immunoSEQ multiplex PCR; TCRdb's table is partial and in-frame only. The sample has 90,000 to 120,000 clones, roughly 90% seen once. In germline, CDR1 is MDHEN, CDR2 SYDVKM. CDR3 size: 15 residues. V was clipped by 5 bases and J by 7 bases, with 17 bases between them. Study-wide results and caveats: For some patients, primers changed over time, blocking nucleotide-level comparison. The most relevant donor-specific Treg TCRbeta repertoire apparently came from expansion with activated donor B cells.

The sample in question was CD4+ T cells from blood, obtained before the transplant. V and J are TRBV28 and TRBJ2-2; tentatively, D is TRBD2 (6 bases). This sequence originates from a human donor who received a combined kidney and bone marrow transplant. CDR3 nucleotides: TGTGCCAGCAGTGGTAGCGGTCCTTTTGGCGGGGAGCTGTTTTTT. It translates to CASSGSGPFGGELFF. The whole variable domain, filled in from reference TRBV28 and TRBJ2-2, reads DVKVTQSSRYLVKRTGEKVFLECVQDMDHENMFWYRQDPGLGLRLIYFSYDVKMKEKGDIPEGYSVSREKKERFSLILESASTNQTSMYLCASSGSGPFGGELFFGEGSRLTVL.